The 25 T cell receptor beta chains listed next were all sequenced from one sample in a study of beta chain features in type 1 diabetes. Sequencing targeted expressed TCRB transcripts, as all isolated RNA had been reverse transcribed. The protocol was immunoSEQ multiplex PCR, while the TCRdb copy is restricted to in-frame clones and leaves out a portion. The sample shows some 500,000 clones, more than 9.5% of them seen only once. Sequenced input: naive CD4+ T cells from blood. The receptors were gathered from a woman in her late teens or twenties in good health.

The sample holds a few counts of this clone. Written as DNA, the CDR3 is TGTGCCAGCAAGGCAGGGCTAGGACGCGAGCAGTACGTC. It yields the protein CASKAGLGREQYV. The chain employs TRBV2 and TRBJ2-7; perhaps TRBD1 as D (5 bases). From germline, CDR1 is SNHLY and CDR2 FYNNEI. The CDR3 extends over 13 amino acids. The V gene lost 7 bases and the J gene lost 6 bases, with 16 bases spanning the gap.

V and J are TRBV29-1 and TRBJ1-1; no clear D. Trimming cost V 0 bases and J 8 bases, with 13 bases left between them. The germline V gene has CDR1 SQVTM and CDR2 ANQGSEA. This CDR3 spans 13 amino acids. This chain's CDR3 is CSVEDLGDLEAFF. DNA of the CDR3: TGCAGCGTTGAAGATCTTGGAGACCTAGAAGCTTTCTTT.

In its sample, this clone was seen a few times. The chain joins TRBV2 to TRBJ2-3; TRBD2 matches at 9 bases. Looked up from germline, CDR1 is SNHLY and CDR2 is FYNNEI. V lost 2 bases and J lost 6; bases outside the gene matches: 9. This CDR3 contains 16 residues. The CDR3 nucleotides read TGTGCCAGCAGTGAATACAGAGTAGCGGGAGTTGATACGCAGTATTTT. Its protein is CASSEYRVAGVDTQYF.

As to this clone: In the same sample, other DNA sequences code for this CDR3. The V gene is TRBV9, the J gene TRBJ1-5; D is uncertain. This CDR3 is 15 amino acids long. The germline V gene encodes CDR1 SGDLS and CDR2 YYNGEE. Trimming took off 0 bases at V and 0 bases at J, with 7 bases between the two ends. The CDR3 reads CASSVGGLSNQPQHF. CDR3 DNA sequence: TGTGCCAGCAGCGTAGGAGGGCTTAGCAATCAGCCCCAGCATTTT.

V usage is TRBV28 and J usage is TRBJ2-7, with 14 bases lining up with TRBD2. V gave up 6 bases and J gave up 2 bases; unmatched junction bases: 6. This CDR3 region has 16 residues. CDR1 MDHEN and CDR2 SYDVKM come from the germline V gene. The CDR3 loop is CASSPPTSGGAYEQYV. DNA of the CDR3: TGTGCCAGCAGCCCCCCGACTAGCGGGGGGGCCTACGAGCAGTACGTC.

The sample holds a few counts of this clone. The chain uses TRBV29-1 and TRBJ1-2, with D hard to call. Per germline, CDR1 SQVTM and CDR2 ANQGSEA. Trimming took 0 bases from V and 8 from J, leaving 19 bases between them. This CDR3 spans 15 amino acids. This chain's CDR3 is CSVEEAAALIQGYTF. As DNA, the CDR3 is TGCAGCGTTGAAGAAGCGGCAGCGCTCATTCAAGGCTACACCTTC. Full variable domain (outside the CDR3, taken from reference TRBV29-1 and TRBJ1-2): SAVISQKPSRDICQRGTSLTIQCQVDSQVTMMFWYRQQPGQSLTLIATANQGSEATYESGFVIDKFPISRPNLTFSTLTVSNMSPEDSSIYLCSVEEAAALIQGYTFGSGTRLTVV.

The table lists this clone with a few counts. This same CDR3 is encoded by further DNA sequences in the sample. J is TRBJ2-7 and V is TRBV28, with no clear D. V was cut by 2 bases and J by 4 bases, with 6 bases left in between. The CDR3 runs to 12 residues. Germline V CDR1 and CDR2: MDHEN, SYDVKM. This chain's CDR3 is CASSLKGYEQYV. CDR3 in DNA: TGTGCCAGCAGTTTAAAGGGATACGAGCAGTACGTC.

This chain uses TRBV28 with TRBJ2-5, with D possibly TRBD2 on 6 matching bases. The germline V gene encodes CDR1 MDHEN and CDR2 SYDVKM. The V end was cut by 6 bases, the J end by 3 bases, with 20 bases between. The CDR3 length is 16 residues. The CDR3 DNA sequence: TGTGCCAGCAGCTCCTACCCGGGGGACGGAAAAGAGACCCAGTACTTC. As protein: CASSSYPGDGKETQYF.

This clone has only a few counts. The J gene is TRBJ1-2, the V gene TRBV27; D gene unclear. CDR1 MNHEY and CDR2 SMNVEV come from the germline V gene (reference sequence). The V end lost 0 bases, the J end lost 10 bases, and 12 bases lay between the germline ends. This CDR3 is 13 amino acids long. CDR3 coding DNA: TGTGCCAGCAGTTTATCGGGTACCTCAACCTACACCTTC. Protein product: CASSLSGTSTYTF.

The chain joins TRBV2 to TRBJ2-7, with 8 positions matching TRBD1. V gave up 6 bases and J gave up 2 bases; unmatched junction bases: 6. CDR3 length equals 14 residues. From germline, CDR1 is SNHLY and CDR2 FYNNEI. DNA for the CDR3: TGTGCCAGCAGGGATAGGACAGGGACCTACGAGCAGTACTTC. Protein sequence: CASRDRTGTYEQYF.

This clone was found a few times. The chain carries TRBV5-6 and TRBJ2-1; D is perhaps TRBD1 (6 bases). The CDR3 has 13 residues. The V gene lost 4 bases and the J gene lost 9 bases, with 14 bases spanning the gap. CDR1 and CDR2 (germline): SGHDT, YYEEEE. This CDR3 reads CASSKQGWGEQFF. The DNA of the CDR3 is TGTGCCAGCAGCAAACAGGGATGGGGTGAGCAGTTCTTC.

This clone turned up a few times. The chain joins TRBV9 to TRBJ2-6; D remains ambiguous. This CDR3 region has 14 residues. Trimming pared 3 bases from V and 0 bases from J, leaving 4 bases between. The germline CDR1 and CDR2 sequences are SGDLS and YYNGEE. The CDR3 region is CASSANSGANVLTF. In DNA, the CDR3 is TGTGCCAGCAGCGCGAACTCTGGGGCCAACGTCCTGACTTTC.

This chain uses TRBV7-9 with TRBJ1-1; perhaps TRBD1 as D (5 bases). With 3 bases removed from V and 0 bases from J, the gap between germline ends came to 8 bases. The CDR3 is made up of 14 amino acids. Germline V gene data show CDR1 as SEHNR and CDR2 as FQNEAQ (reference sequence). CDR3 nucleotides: TGTGCCAGCAGCTTGACAGTGATGAACACTGAAGCTTTCTTT. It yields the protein CASSLTVMNTEAFF.

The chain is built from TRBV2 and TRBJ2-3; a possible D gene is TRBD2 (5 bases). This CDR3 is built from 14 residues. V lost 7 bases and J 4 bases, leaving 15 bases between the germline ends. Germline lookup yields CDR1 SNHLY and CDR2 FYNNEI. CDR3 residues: CASTRVGWADTQYF. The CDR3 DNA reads TGTGCCAGCACGAGGGTCGGATGGGCAGATACGCAGTATTTT.

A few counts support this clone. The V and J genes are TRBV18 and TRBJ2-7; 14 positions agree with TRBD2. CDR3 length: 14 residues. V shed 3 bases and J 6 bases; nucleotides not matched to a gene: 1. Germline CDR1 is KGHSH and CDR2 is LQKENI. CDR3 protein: CASSPGTSGSEQYF. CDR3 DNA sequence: TGTGCCAGCTCACCGGGGACTAGCGGGAGCGAGCAGTACTTC.

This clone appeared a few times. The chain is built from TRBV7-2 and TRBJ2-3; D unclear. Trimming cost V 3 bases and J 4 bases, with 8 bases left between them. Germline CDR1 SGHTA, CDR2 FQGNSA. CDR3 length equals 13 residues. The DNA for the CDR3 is TGTGCCAGCAGCTTGACGGCGGCAGATACGCAGTATTTT. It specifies CASSLTAADTQYF.

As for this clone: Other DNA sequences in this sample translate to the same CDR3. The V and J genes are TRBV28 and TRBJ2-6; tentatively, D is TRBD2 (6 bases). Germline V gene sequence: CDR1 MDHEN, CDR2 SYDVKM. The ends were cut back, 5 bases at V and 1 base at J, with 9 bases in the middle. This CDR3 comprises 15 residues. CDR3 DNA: TGTGCCAGCAGTCCAGGGACTTCTGGGGCCAACGTCCTGACTTTC. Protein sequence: CASSPGTSGANVLTF.

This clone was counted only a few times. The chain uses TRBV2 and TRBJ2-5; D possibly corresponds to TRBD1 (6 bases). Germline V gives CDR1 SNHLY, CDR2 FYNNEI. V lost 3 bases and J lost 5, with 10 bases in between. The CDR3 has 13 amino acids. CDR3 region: CASSELGAETQYF. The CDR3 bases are TGTGCCAGCAGTGAGCTGGGGGCCGAGACCCAGTACTTC.

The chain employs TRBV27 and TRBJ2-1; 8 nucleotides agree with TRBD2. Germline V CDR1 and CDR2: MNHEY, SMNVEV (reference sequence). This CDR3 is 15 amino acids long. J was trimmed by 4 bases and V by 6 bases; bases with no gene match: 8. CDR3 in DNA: TGTGCCAGCAGGCCAGCGGGAGTTACATACAATGAGCAGTTCTTC. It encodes CASRPAGVTYNEQFF.

CDR3: CASSQDLGPLAKNIQYF. The CDR3 DNA reads as TGTGCCAGCAGCCAAGATCTTGGACCTCTAGCCAAAAACATTCAGTACTTC. The rearrangement links TRBV4-2 to TRBJ2-4; D is undetermined. CDR1 and CDR2 (germline): LGHNA, YNFKEQ. This CDR3 is built from 17 residues. The V end lost 0 bases, the J end lost 0 bases, and 12 bases lay between the germline ends.

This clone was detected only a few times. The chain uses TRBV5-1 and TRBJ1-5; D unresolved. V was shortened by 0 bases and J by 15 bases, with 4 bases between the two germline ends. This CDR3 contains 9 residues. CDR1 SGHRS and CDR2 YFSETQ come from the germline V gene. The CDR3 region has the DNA TGCGCCAGCAGCTTGGTAAGGCATTTT. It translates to CASSLVRHF.

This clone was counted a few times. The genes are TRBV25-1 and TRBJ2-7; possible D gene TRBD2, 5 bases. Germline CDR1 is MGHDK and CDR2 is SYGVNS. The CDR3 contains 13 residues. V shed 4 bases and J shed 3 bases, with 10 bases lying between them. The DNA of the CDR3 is TGTGCCAGCAGTGCGACTGGGAGCTACGAGCAGTACGTC. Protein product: CASSATGSYEQYV.

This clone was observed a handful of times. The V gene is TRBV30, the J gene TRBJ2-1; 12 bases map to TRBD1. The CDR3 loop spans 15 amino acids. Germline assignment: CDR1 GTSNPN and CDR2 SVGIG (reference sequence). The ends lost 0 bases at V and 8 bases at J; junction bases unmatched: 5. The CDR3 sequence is CAWSVGGTGGDEQFF. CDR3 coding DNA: TGTGCCTGGAGTGTGGGCGGGACAGGGGGCGATGAGCAGTTCTTC.

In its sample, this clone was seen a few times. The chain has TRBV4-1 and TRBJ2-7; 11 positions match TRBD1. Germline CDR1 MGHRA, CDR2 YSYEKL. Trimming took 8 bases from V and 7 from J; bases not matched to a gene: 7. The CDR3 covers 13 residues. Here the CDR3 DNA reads TGCGCCAGCGGGACAGGGGGTACGAGGGAGCAGTACTTC. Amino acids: CASGTGGTREQYF.

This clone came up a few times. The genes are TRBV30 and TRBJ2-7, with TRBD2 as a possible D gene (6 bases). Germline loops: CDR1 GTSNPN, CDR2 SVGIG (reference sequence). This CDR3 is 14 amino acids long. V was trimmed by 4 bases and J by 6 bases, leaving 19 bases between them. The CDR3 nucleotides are TGTGCCTGGACCGCGTGGGCGGGATTGGTCGAGCAGTACTTC. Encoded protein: CAWTAWAGLVEQYF.